This is a list of T cell receptor beta chains from one sample in a study of cytomegalovirus exposure and HLA in healthy donors. This table comes from immunoSEQ multiplex PCR, and its TCRdb copy is limited to in-frame clones, with some not included. Counted here are about 190,000 clones, approximately 80% occurring once; the ten biggest clones make up around 14%. The sequenced sample consisted of PBMCs. Source of these receptors: a woman aged 25 to 39 in good health and CMV-seropositive. Both conserved end residues are part of each CDR3. Fields, in order: clone size, J gene, D gene, V gene, CDR3 DNA, CDR3 protein. D genes are given only for firm matches. Not every row has a clone size; where given, it reads once, few, many or a size class.

clone_size: .; j_call: TRBJ2-1; d_call: .; v_call: TRBV30; cdr3_nt: TGTGCCTGGGGCTCCTCCTACAATGAGCAGTTCTTC; cdr3_aa: CAWGSSYNEQFF
clone_size: .; j_call: TRBJ2-7; d_call: .; v_call: TRBV2; cdr3_nt: TGTGCCAGCAGTGAAGTCACCTACGAGCAGTACTTC; cdr3_aa: CASSEVTYEQYF
clone_size: .; j_call: TRBJ2-1; d_call: TRBD2; v_call: TRBV5-6; cdr3_nt: TGTGCCAGCAGCTTGCTCCTAGCGGTGGGTGATGAGCAGTTCTTC; cdr3_aa: CASSLLLAVGDEQFF
clone_size: once; j_call: TRBJ1-1; d_call: .; v_call: TRBV7-2; cdr3_nt: TGTGCCAGCAGCTTATACCGGGAGAACACTGAAGCTTTCTTT; cdr3_aa: CASSLYRENTEAFF
clone_size: .; j_call: TRBJ2-3; d_call: TRBD1; v_call: TRBV28; cdr3_nt: TGTGCCAGCAGAGGACAGGGAAGTAATACGCAGTATTTT; cdr3_aa: CASRGQGSNTQYF
clone_size: .; j_call: TRBJ2-5; d_call: TRBD2; v_call: TRBV5-4; cdr3_nt: TGTGCCAGCAGGCCCCCCGCGGGAGCGGAGGAGACCCAGTACTTC; cdr3_aa: CASRPPAGAEETQYF
clone_size: .; j_call: TRBJ1-2; d_call: .; v_call: TRBV27; cdr3_nt: TGTGCCAGCAGGCCAACCTACCTCCGGGACACCAGTAACTATGGCTACACCTTC; cdr3_aa: CASRPTYLRDTSNYGYTF
clone_size: .; j_call: TRBJ2-7; d_call: TRBD1; v_call: TRBV7-2; cdr3_nt: TGTGCCAGCAGCCGTGGACAGGACTCCTACGAGCAGTACTTC; cdr3_aa: CASSRGQDSYEQYF
clone_size: .; j_call: TRBJ2-5; d_call: .; v_call: TRBV21-1; cdr3_nt: TGTGCCAGCAGCCCGGCAGGGGAAGAGACCCAGTACTTC; cdr3_aa: CASSPAGEETQYF
clone_size: few; j_call: TRBJ2-7; d_call: TRBD1; v_call: TRBV6-6; cdr3_nt: TGTGCCAGCAGTTACTCAGGGACAGGGTCCTACGAGCAGTACTTC; cdr3_aa: CASSYSGTGSYEQYF
clone_size: .; j_call: TRBJ2-3; d_call: TRBD1; v_call: TRBV6-6; cdr3_nt: TGTGCCAGCAGACGTGGACAGGGGGGAGATACGCAGTATTTT; cdr3_aa: CASRRGQGGDTQYF
clone_size: .; j_call: TRBJ2-6; d_call: .; v_call: TRBV19; cdr3_nt: TGTGCCAGTAGTATTAGACACGATAGCTCTGGGGCCAACGTCCTGACTTTC; cdr3_aa: CASSIRHDSSGANVLTF
clone_size: .; j_call: TRBJ2-7; d_call: .; v_call: TRBV13; cdr3_nt: TGTGCCAGCAGCCCCAGGTACCCGACAGGTCTTAAAACCTACGAGCAGTACTTC; cdr3_aa: CASSPRYPTGLKTYEQYF
clone_size: .; j_call: TRBJ2-7; d_call: .; v_call: TRBV4-3; cdr3_nt: TGCGCCAGCAGCCAAGGTGAGGGAAAGCAGTACTTC; cdr3_aa: CASSQGEGKQYF
clone_size: few; j_call: TRBJ1-6; d_call: TRBD1; v_call: TRBV4-1; cdr3_nt: TGCGCCAGCAGCCAAGAGACAGGGGGTAATTCACCCCTCCACTTT; cdr3_aa: CASSQETGGNSPLHF
clone_size: .; j_call: TRBJ1-2; d_call: TRBD1; v_call: TRBV6-6; cdr3_nt: TGTGCCAGCACGAAGGGGGCAGGGGGGTTCTATGGCTACACCTTC; cdr3_aa: CASTKGAGGFYGYTF
clone_size: .; j_call: TRBJ2-7; d_call: TRBD2; v_call: TRBV7-6; cdr3_nt: TGTGCCAGCAGCTCCCTAGCGGGAGCTGGCGAGCAGTACTTC; cdr3_aa: CASSSLAGAGEQYF
clone_size: .; j_call: TRBJ1-5; d_call: TRBD1; v_call: TRBV6-1; cdr3_nt: TGTGCCAGCAGCGGACAGGGGGCAAGTCAGCCCCAGCATTTT; cdr3_aa: CASSGQGASQPQHF
clone_size: once; j_call: TRBJ1-2; d_call: .; v_call: TRBV29-1; cdr3_nt: TGCAGCGCTGTCGGGTCGGACTATGGCTACACCTTC; cdr3_aa: CSAVGSDYGYTF
clone_size: few; j_call: TRBJ2-1; d_call: TRBD2; v_call: TRBV5-1; cdr3_nt: TGCGCCAGCAGCCCCGGGGGGGGGCGATGGGAGCAGTTCTTC; cdr3_aa: CASSPGGGRWEQFF
clone_size: .; j_call: TRBJ2-7; d_call: TRBD2; v_call: TRBV11-2; cdr3_nt: TGTGCCAGCAGCCCCAAGGTAGCGGGGTTTACCCTGGGGGAGCAGTACTTC; cdr3_aa: CASSPKVAGFTLGEQYF
clone_size: .; j_call: TRBJ2-5; d_call: .; v_call: TRBV7-9; cdr3_nt: TGTGCCAGCAGCTCTCAAGAGACCCAGTACTTC; cdr3_aa: CASSSQETQYF
clone_size: .; j_call: TRBJ2-7; d_call: TRBD2; v_call: TRBV27; cdr3_nt: TGTGCCAGCATCCTCGCGGGGGGGAGTCAGTACGAGCAGTACTTC; cdr3_aa: CASILAGGSQYEQYF
clone_size: .; j_call: TRBJ2-7; d_call: TRBD1; v_call: TRBV7-9; cdr3_nt: TGTTCCAGCAGCCCAGGACAGGGAATTTCCTACGAGCAGTACTTC; cdr3_aa: CSSSPGQGISYEQYF
clone_size: .; j_call: TRBJ2-1; d_call: TRBD2; v_call: TRBV18; cdr3_nt: TGTGCCAGCTCACCACCGAGAGCGGGGGCCCACAATGAGCAGTTCTTC; cdr3_aa: CASSPPRAGAHNEQFF
clone_size: .; j_call: TRBJ1-6; d_call: .; v_call: TRBV7-9; cdr3_nt: TGTGCCAGCAGCTTAGTAGAGGAGGCGGGGGCCCTCCACTTT; cdr3_aa: CASSLVEEAGALHF
clone_size: once; j_call: TRBJ2-5; d_call: TRBD2; v_call: TRBV9; cdr3_nt: TGTGCCAGCAGCGCCAGCCTAGCGGGACAAGAGACCCAGTACTTC; cdr3_aa: CASSASLAGQETQYF
clone_size: once; j_call: TRBJ2-7; d_call: .; v_call: TRBV11-2; cdr3_nt: TGTGCCAGCAGCGCCCACGGGGTGCTGACAACTTACGAGCAGTACTTC; cdr3_aa: CASSAHGVLTTYEQYF
clone_size: .; j_call: TRBJ1-4; d_call: TRBD1; v_call: TRBV6-5; cdr3_nt: TGTGCCAGCAGTTACTTCACCACAGGGGAAAATGAAAAACTGTTTTTT; cdr3_aa: CASSYFTTGENEKLFF
clone_size: .; j_call: TRBJ1-2; d_call: .; v_call: TRBV5-6; cdr3_nt: TGTGCCAGCAGCCCAGGGACATTTGGCTACACCTTC; cdr3_aa: CASSPGTFGYTF
clone_size: once; j_call: TRBJ1-3; d_call: .; v_call: TRBV11-2; cdr3_nt: TGTGCCAGCAGCCTAGCCTCGACAGGAAACACCATATATTTT; cdr3_aa: CASSLASTGNTIYF
clone_size: few; j_call: TRBJ1-5; d_call: TRBD1; v_call: TRBV2; cdr3_nt: TGTGCCAGCAGCGTACAGGGGATTAGCAATCAGCCCCAGCATTTT; cdr3_aa: CASSVQGISNQPQHF
clone_size: few; j_call: TRBJ2-3; d_call: .; v_call: TRBV7-2; cdr3_nt: TGTGCCAGCAGCTATTTTAGCGGCTACACAGATACGCAGTATTTT; cdr3_aa: CASSYFSGYTDTQYF
clone_size: .; j_call: TRBJ2-5; d_call: TRBD1; v_call: TRBV5-1; cdr3_nt: TGCGCCAGCAGCTTGGGACAGGGGGGACCCCGGACCCAGTACTTC; cdr3_aa: CASSLGQGGPRTQYF
clone_size: few; j_call: TRBJ1-5; d_call: .; v_call: TRBV9; cdr3_nt: TGTGCCAGCAGCCTGACTGGAAGCAATCAGCCCCAGCATTTT; cdr3_aa: CASSLTGSNQPQHF
clone_size: .; j_call: TRBJ1-1; d_call: .; v_call: TRBV10-3; cdr3_nt: TGTGCCATCAGTGAGTCGATGTGGCCAGGCCAGAACACTGAAGCTTTCTTT; cdr3_aa: CAISESMWPGQNTEAFF
clone_size: .; j_call: TRBJ1-1; d_call: TRBD1; v_call: TRBV28; cdr3_nt: TGTGCCAGCAGTTCGGACAGGCTCCTTATGAACACTGAAGCTTTCTTT; cdr3_aa: CASSSDRLLMNTEAFF
clone_size: .; j_call: TRBJ2-5; d_call: TRBD1; v_call: TRBV2; cdr3_nt: TGTGCCAGCAGGGACAGGGTTACAGGAGAGACCCAGTACTTC; cdr3_aa: CASRDRVTGETQYF
clone_size: .; j_call: TRBJ1-2; d_call: .; v_call: TRBV10-3; cdr3_nt: TGTGCCATCAGTGAGTCCCCGGGGGGGTATGGCTACACCTTC; cdr3_aa: CAISESPGGYGYTF
clone_size: .; j_call: TRBJ2-3; d_call: TRBD1; v_call: TRBV7-9; cdr3_nt: TGTGCCAGCAGCTTCCCGGACAGGGGGCTCCCCGATACGCAGTATTTT; cdr3_aa: CASSFPDRGLPDTQYF
clone_size: few; j_call: TRBJ2-7; d_call: .; v_call: TRBV5-1; cdr3_nt: TGCGCCAGCAGCTTGGAGAGGGTGACCTTGGGCGAGCAGTACTTC; cdr3_aa: CASSLERVTLGEQYF
clone_size: .; j_call: TRBJ1-3; d_call: .; v_call: TRBV7-9; cdr3_nt: TGTGCCAGCAGCCCAAGCGGCGGGGTCGCTGGAAACACCATATATTTT; cdr3_aa: CASSPSGGVAGNTIYF
clone_size: .; j_call: TRBJ2-7; d_call: TRBD2; v_call: TRBV6-1; cdr3_nt: TGTGCCAGCAGTGAATCTCCGACTAGCCCCTACGAGCAGTACTTC; cdr3_aa: CASSESPTSPYEQYF
clone_size: .; j_call: TRBJ1-3; d_call: .; v_call: TRBV15; cdr3_nt: TGTGCCACCAGCGGAATGCTAAGTAGGGCAGGACAAACTGGAAACACCATATATTTT; cdr3_aa: CATSGMLSRAGQTGNTIYF
clone_size: .; j_call: TRBJ1-6; d_call: TRBD1; v_call: TRBV2; cdr3_nt: TGTGCCAGCACACAGGGGATTTATCCCTCACCCCTCCACTTT; cdr3_aa: CASTQGIYPSPLHF
clone_size: .; j_call: TRBJ2-5; d_call: .; v_call: TRBV19; cdr3_nt: TGTGCCAGTAGCCGATGGCAGGGAGAGACCCAGTACTTC; cdr3_aa: CASSRWQGETQYF
clone_size: few; j_call: TRBJ1-5; d_call: TRBD1; v_call: TRBV12-5; cdr3_nt: TGTGCTAGTGGTGACAGGGGCACCCATCAGCCCCAGCATTTT; cdr3_aa: CASGDRGTHQPQHF
clone_size: once; j_call: TRBJ1-1; d_call: .; v_call: TRBV4-3; cdr3_nt: TGCGCCAGCAGCTCGCACGCAGGGAACACTGAAGCTTTCTTT; cdr3_aa: CASSSHAGNTEAFF
clone_size: .; j_call: TRBJ2-7; d_call: TRBD1; v_call: TRBV6-6; cdr3_nt: TGTGCCAGCAGTTACATGGGGACAGGGAACGAGCAGTACTTC; cdr3_aa: CASSYMGTGNEQYF
clone_size: .; j_call: TRBJ2-2; d_call: TRBD2; v_call: TRBV4-2; cdr3_nt: TGTGCCAGCAGCCAAGACGAACAGCGGGAGGTCACCGGGGAGCTGTTTTTT; cdr3_aa: CASSQDEQREVTGELFF
clone_size: .; j_call: TRBJ1-6; d_call: TRBD1; v_call: TRBV10-2; cdr3_nt: TGCGCCAGCACCCTGCTGGCTGCTAGGGACAGGGACAGATTGAGCTCCTATAATTCACCCCTCCACTTT; cdr3_aa: CASTLLAARDRDRLSSYNSPLHF
clone_size: .; j_call: TRBJ2-1; d_call: .; v_call: TRBV27; cdr3_nt: TGTGCCAGCAAAGCGGTCCTTTACAATGAGCAGTTCTTC; cdr3_aa: CASKAVLYNEQFF